This record concerns one TCR beta chain sequence. Its specificity is not known. Both 60 Vbeta primers and 13 Jbeta primers went into the PCR. TCRdb's table, derived via immunoSEQ multiplex PCR, lists solely in-frame clones and lacks some. Of about 190,000 clones detected, 75% to 90% appear once; the ten largest clones hold less than 7%. This entry is derived from a study of cytomegalovirus exposure and HLA in healthy donors. Overall study: About 80 million unique TCRs from HLA-typed donors were held in an early data release. Overall study findings and caveats: When analyzed later, a missense DCLRE1C variant was found to be linked to TCR beta V- and J-gene trimming. Through in vitro validation, a few CMV-associated chains were shown to be specific for CMV antigens.

The CDR3 runs 16 residues. The germline CDR1 and CDR2 sequences are LNHDA and SQIVND (reference sequence). The V and J ends lost 1 base and 0 bases respectively, with 12 bases between them. Everyone who donated was a healthy bone marrow donor. The rearrangement links TRBV19 to TRBJ1-1; a possible D gene is TRBD1 (5 bases). The receptor comes from a man between 40 and 49 years old in good health and CMV-seropositive. Source material: PBMCs. CDR3 region: CASSIARGFMNTEAFF. CDR3 coding DNA: TGTGCCAGTAGTATAGCTAGGGGATTTATGAACACTGAAGCTTTCTTT.